This TCR beta chain was documented in a study of T cell responses to AZD1222 COVID-19 vaccine. Generated by immunoSEQ multiplex PCR, the TCRdb table keeps only in-frame clones and is missing some. Of 130,000 or so clones listed, 80% to 95% are singletons. The CDR3 totals 15 residues. Trimming removed 5 bases from V and 0 bases from J; junction bases left unmatched: 4. The germline V gene has CDR1 MDHEN and CDR2 SYDVKM. Turning to this clone: Its target is unknown.

Broader study findings: Repertoires were collected only later (after the peak T cell response had occurred). Recipients of AZD1222 seropositive at baseline numbered only 6 or 7. White British donors predominated, females outnumbered males, and clonal diversity was possibly underestimated. Two doses of AZD1222 preceded a rise in Spike-specific TCR breadth and depth.

The sequence was obtained from an adult in good health. The gene calls are TRBV28 and TRBJ2-7; TRBD2 aligns across 10 bases. The sequenced sample was peripheral blood, obtained on day 0 of MenACWY control vaccination. CDR3 region: CASSPSGRASYEQYF. The CDR3 bases are TGTGCCAGCAGTCCCAGCGGGAGGGCCTCCTACGAGCAGTACTTC.